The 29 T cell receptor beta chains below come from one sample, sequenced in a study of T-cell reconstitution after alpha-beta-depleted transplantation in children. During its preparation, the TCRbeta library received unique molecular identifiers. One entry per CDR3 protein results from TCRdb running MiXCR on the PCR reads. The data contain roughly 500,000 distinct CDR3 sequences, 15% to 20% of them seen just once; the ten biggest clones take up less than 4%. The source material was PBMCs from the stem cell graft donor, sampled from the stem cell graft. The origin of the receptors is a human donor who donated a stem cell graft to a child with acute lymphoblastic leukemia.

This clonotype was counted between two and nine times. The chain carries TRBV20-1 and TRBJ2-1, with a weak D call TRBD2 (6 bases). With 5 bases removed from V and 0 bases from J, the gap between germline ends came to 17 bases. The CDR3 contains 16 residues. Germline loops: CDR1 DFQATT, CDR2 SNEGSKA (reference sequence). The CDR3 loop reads CSAEDPGTSSYNEQFF. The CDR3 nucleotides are TGCAGTGCTGAGGACCCCGGGACTTCCTCCTACAATGAGCAGTTCTTC.

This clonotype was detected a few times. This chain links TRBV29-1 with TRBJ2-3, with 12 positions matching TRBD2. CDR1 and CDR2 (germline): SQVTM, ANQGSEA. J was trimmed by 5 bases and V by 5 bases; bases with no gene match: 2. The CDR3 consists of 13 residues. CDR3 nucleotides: TGCAGCGTTCTGACTAGCGGGAGAGATACGCAGTATTTT. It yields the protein CSVLTSGRDTQYF.

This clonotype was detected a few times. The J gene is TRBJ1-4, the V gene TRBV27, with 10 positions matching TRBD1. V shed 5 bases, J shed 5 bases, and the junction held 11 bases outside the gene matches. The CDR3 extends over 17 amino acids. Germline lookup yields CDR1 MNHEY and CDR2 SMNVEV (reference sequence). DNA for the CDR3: TGTGCCAGCAGTCTTAGAGGGAGACAGGGGGCGAATGAAAAACTGTTTTTT. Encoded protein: CASSLRGRQGANEKLFF.

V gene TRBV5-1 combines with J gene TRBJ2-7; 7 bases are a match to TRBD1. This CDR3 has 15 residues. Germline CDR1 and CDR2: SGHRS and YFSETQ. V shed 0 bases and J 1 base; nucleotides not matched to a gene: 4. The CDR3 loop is CASSLVSDRSYEQYF. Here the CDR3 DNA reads TGCGCCAGCAGCTTGGTATCGGACAGGTCCTACGAGCAGTACTTC. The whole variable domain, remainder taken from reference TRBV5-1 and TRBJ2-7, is KAGVTQTPRYLIKTRGQQVTLSCSPISGHRSVSWYQQTPGQGLQFLFEYFSETQRNKGNFPGRFSGRQFSNSRSEMNVSTLELGDSALYLCASSLVSDRSYEQYFGPGTRLTVT.

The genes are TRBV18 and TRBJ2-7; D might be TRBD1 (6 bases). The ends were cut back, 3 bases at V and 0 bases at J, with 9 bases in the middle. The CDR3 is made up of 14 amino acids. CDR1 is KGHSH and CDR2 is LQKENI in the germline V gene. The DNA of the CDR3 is TGTGCCAGCTCACCCGGGACACTCTCCTACGAGCAGTACTTC. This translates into CASSPGTLSYEQYF.

The CDR3 DNA reads as TGCGCCAGCAGCTTAATCCCCGCTTCCGGGGAGCAGTTCTTC. Its protein is CASSLIPASGEQFF. This chain joins TRBV5-1 and TRBJ2-1, with D unclear. V gave up 2 bases and J gave up 10 bases, with 16 bases separating them. Germline V gene sequence: CDR1 SGHRS, CDR2 YFSETQ. This CDR3 has 14 residues.

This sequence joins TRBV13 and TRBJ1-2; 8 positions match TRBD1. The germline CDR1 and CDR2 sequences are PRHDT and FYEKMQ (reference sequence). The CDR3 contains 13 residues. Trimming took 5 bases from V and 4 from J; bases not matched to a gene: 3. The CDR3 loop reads CASSRTGTYGYTF. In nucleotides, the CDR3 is TGTGCCAGCAGCCGGACAGGGACCTATGGCTACACCTTC.

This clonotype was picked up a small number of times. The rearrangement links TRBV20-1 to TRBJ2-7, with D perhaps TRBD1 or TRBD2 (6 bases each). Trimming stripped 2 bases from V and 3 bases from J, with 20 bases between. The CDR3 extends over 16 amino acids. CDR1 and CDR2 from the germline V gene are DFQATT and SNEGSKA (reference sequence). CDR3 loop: CSARPGAIYNRYEQYF. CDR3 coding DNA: TGCAGTGCTAGACCGGGGGCAATTTATAATCGCTACGAGCAGTACTTC.

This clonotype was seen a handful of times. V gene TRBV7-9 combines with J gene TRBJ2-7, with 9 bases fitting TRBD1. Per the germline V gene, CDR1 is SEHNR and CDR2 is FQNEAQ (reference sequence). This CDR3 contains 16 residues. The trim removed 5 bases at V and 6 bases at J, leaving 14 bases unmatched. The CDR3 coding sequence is TGTGCCAGCAGCCAAACCGGGACAGGGAACTGGGGCGAGCAGTACTTC. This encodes CASSQTGTGNWGEQYF.

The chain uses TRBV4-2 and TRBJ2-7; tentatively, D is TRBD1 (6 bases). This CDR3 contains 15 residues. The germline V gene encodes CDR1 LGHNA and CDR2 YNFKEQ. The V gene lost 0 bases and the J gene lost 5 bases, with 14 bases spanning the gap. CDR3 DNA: TGTGCCAGCAGCCAAGATGCGACAGGAGGAGACGAGCAGTACTTC. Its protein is CASSQDATGGDEQYF.

This CDR3 is CASSSIRASQGALGNQPQHF. The CDR3 nucleotides are TGTGCCAGCAGCTCGATCCGGGCTTCCCAGGGGGCATTGGGCAATCAGCCCCAGCATTTT. This chain joins TRBV13 and TRBJ1-5; 8 nucleotides line up with TRBD1. CDR3 length: 20 residues. Trimming cost V 4 bases and J 2 bases; bases outside gene matches: 19. Germline V CDR1 and CDR2: PRHDT, FYEKMQ (reference sequence).

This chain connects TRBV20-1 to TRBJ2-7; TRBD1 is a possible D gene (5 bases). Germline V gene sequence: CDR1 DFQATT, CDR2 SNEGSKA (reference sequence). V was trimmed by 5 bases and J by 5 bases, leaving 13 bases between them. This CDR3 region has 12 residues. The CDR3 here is CSAPLIGDEQYF. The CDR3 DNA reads TGCAGTGCTCCCCTAATAGGGGACGAGCAGTACTTC.

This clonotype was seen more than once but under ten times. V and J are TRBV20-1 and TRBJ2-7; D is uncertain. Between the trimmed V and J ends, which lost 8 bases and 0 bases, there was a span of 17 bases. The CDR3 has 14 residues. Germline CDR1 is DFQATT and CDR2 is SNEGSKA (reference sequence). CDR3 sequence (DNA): TGCAGTTTCGCCCAGGATTGGAACTCCTACGAGCAGTACTTC. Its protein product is CSFAQDWNSYEQYF.

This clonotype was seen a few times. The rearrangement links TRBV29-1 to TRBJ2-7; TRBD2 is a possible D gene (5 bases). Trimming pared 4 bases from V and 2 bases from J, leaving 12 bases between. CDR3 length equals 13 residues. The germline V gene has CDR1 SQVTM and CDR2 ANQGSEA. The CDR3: CSVVEGAAYEQYF. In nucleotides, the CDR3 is TGCAGCGTTGTTGAGGGAGCCGCCTACGAGCAGTACTTC.

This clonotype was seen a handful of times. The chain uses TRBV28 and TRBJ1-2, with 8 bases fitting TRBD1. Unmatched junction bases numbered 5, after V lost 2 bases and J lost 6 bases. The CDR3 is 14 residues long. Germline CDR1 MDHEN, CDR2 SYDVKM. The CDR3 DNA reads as TGTGCCAGCAGTTTAGGCAGGGGGCCCCATGGCTACACCTTC. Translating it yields CASSLGRGPHGYTF.

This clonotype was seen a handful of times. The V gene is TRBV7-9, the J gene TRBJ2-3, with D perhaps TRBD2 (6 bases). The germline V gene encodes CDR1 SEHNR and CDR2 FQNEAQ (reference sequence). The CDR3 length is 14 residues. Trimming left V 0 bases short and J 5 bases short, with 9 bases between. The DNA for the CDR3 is TGTGCCAGCAGCTTAGCCGGGAGCGGAGATACGCAGTATTTT. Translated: CASSLAGSGDTQYF.

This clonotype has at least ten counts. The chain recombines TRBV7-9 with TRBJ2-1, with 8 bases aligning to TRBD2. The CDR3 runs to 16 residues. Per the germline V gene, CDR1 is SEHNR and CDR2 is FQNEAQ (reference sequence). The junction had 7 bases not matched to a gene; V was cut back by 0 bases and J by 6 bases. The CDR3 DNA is TGTGCCAGCAGCTTAGCGGGAGCGGGAGTGTCCAATGAGCAGTTCTTC. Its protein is CASSLAGAGVSNEQFF. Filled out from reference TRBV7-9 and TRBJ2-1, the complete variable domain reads DTGVSQNPRHKITKRGQNVTFRCDPISEHNRLYWYRQTLGQGPEFLTYFQNEAQLEKSRLLSDRFSAERPKGSFSTLEIQRTEQGDSAMYLCASSLAGAGVSNEQFFGPGTRLTVL.

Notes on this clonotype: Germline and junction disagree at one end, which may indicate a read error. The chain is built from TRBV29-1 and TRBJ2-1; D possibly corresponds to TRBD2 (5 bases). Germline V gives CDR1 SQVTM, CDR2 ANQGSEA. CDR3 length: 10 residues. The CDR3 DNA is TGCAGCGTTCAAGAGGGCGTGCAGTTCTTC. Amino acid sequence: CSVQEGVQFF.

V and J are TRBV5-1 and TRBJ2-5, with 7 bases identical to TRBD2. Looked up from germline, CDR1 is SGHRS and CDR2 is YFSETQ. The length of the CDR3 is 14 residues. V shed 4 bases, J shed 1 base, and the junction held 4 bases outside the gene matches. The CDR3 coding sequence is TGCGCCAGCAGCCCCACTAGCGCCCAAGAGACCCAGTACTTC. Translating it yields CASSPTSAQETQYF.

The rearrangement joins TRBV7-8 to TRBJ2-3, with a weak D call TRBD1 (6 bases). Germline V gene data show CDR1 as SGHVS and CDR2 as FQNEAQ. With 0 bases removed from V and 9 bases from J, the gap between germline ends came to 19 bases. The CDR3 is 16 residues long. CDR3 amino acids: CASSLARLAGDGTQYF. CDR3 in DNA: TGTGCCAGCAGCTTAGCGCGTCTAGCAGGGGACGGAACGCAGTATTTT.

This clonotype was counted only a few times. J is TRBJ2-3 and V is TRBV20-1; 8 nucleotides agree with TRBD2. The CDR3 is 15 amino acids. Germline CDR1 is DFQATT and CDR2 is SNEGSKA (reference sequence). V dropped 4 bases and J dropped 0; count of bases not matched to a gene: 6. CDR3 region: CSATPGTSSTDTQYF. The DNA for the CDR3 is TGCAGTGCTACCCCGGGGACTAGTAGCACAGATACGCAGTATTTT.

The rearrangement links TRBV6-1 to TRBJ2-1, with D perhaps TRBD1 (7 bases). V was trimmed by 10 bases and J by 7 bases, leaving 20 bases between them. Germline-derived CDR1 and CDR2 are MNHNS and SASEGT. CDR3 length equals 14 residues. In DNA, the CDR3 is TGTGCCATACAATCAGGGGGACTTCGTAATGAGCAGTTCTTC. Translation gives CAIQSGGLRNEQFF.

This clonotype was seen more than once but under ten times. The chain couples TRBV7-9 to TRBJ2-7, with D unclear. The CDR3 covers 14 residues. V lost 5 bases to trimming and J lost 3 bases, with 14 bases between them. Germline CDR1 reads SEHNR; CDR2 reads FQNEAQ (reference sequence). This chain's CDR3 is CASSLGPWFYEQYF. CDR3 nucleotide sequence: TGTGCCAGCAGCCTAGGGCCCTGGTTCTACGAGCAGTACTTC.

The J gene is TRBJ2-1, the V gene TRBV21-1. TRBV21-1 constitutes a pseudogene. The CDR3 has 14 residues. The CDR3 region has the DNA TGTGCCAGGGGGTTCGGATTGGCCTACAATGAGCAGTTCTTC. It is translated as CARGFGLAYNEQFF.

CDR3 bases: TGCGCCAGCAGCCCCGCCCTGGAGGGACCGCAAGAGACCCAGTACTTC. Amino acid sequence: CASSPALEGPQETQYF. V is TRBV4-1 and J is TRBJ2-5, with a weak D call TRBD2 (6 bases). CDR3 size: 16 residues. CDR1 is MGHRA and CDR2 is YSYEKL in the germline V gene. Trimming removed 4 bases from V and 2 bases from J, with 17 bases in between.

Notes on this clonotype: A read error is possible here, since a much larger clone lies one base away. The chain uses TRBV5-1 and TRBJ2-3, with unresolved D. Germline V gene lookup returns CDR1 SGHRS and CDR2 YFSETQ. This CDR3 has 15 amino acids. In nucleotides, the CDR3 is TGCGCCAGCACCTTGGCGGTCACTAGCACAGATACGCAGTATTTT. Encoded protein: CASTLAVTSTDTQYF.

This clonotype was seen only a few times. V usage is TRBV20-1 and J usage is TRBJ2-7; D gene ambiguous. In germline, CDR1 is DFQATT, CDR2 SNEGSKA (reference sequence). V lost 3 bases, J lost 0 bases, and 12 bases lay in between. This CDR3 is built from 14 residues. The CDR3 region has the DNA TGCAGTGCTAGGAGTTTTGCGGTCTCCTACGAGCAGTACTTC. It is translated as CSARSFAVSYEQYF.

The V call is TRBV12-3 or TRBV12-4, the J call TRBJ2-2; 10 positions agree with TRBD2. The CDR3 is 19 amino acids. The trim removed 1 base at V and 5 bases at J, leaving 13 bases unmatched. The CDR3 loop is CASSLDGPKLAGRTGELFF. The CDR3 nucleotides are TGTGCCAGCAGTTTAGACGGGCCCAAACTAGCGGGGAGGACCGGGGAGCTGTTTTTT.

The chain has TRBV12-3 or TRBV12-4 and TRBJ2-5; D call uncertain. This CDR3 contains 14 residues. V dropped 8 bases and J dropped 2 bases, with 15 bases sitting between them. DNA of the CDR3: TGTGCCAGCGCTGGGAAGGGTTGGCAAGAGACCCAGTACTTC. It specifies CASAGKGWQETQYF.